This T cell receptor beta chain is from a study of T cell responses to AZD1222 COVID-19 vaccine. General study results and limits: Donor demographics were predominantly white British with a female majority; clonal diversity may be underestimated.

CDR1 and CDR2 from the germline V gene are MNHEY and SMNVEV (reference sequence). Deletions cut 8 bases from V and 7 bases from J, with 9 bases between. The CDR3 extends over 11 amino acids. As regards this clone: Its antigen is not known.

Libraries were prepared by immunoSEQ multiplex PCR; TCRdb keeps only in-frame clonotypes and omits some of them. The table lists about 180,000 clones, more than 90% of them singletons, with about 2.8% in the top ten. The specimen was peripheral blood, collected on day 0 of AZD1222 vaccination. The sequence was collected from an adult in good health. The V gene is TRBV27, the J gene TRBJ2-1; tentatively, D is TRBD1 (5 bases). The CDR3 is CASGAQNEQFF. The CDR3 DNA reads as TGTGCCAGCGGGGCGCAGAATGAGCAGTTCTTC.